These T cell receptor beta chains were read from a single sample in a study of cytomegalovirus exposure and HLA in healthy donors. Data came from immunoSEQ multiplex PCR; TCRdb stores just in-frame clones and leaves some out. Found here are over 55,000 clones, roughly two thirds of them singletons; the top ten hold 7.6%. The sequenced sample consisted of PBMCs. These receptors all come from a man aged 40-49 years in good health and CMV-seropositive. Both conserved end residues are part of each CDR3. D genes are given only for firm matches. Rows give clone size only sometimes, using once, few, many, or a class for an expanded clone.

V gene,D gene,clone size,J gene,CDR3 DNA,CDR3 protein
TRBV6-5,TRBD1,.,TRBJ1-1,TGTGCCAGCAATCCGGGACAGGGCCGCACTGAAGCTTTCTTT,CASNPGQGRTEAFF
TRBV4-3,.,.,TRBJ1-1,TGCGCCAGCAGCCAAGAGAGTCACATAGACTCTGAAGCTTTCTTT,CASSQESHIDSEAFF
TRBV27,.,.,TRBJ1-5,TGTGCCAGCAGTTTACAGGGAATGAGCAATCAGCCCCAGCATTTT,CASSLQGMSNQPQHF
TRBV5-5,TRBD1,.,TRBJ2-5,TGTGCCAGCAGCTTCCTCGGGACAGGGTCCCAAGAGACCCAGTACTTC,CASSFLGTGSQETQYF
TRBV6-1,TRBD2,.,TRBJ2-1,TGTGCCAGCAGTGATCCGGCGGGAGCCGAAAATGAGCAGTTCTTC,CASSDPAGAENEQFF
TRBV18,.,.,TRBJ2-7,TGTGCCAGCTCACCCGACCCGGACAGCTACGAGCAGTACTTC,CASSPDPDSYEQYF
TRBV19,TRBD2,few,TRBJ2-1,TGTGCCAGTAGTCCGGGACTAGCGGTAGAGCAGTTCTTC,CASSPGLAVEQFF
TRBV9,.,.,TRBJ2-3,TGTGCCAGCAGCGTAGACAGCCGGAGCACAGATACGCAGTATTTT,CASSVDSRSTDTQYF
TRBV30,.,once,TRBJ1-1,TGTGCCTGGAGTGGCAGGGGGAACACTGAAGCTTTCTTT,CAWSGRGNTEAFF
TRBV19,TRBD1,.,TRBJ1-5,TGTGCCAGTACTTCTGGACAGGGGGAGGGCAATCAGCCCCAGCATTTT,CASTSGQGEGNQPQHF
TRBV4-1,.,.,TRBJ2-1,TGCGCCAGCAGCCAAGACAGGGGTATGTACAATGAGCAGTTCTTC,CASSQDRGMYNEQFF
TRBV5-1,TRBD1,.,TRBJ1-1,TGCGCCAGCAGCAATCGACAGGGGGTTGAAGCTTTCTTT,CASSNRQGVEAFF
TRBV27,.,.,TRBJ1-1,TGTGCCAGCAGTTCCCCGTCCCAGGAGAACACTGAAGCTTTCTTT,CASSSPSQENTEAFF
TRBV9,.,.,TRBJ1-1,TGTGCCAGCAGCGCGGGGACATTAGGCAACACTGAAGCTTTCTTT,CASSAGTLGNTEAFF
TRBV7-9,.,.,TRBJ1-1,TGTGCCAGCAGCTCAGAAACTACGACTGAAGCTTTCTTT,CASSSETTTEAFF
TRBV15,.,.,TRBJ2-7,TGTGCCACCAGCAGAGATCGCGGGTTCCGCGTAGACGAGCAGTACTTC,CATSRDRGFRVDEQYF
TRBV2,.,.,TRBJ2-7,TGTGCCAGCAGTCCCCCCCGGGAGTTCCACGAGCAGTACTTC,CASSPPREFHEQYF
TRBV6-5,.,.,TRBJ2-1,TGTGCCAGCAGTTACGGGGAGCGGAACAATGAGCAGTTCTTC,CASSYGERNNEQFF
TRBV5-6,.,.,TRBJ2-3,TGTGCCAGCAGCTTGGAAATGGCCACAGGGAGTCAGGGTACGCAGTATTTT,CASSLEMATGSQGTQYF
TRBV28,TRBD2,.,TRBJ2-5,TGTGCCAGCAGTTCGGTAGCGGGAGGGCGTGAGACCCAGTACTTC,CASSSVAGGRETQYF
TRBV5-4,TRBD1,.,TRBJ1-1,TGTGCCAGCAAGGGGAGGACAGGGGGTAACACTGAAGCTTTCTTT,CASKGRTGGNTEAFF
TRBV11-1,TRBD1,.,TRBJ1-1,TGTGCCAGCAGCACAGGACAGGTCGGGAACACTGAAGCTTTCTTT,CASSTGQVGNTEAFF
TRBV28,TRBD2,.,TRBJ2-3,TGTGCCAGCAGTACTAGCGGGGGCACAGATACGCAGTATTTT,CASSTSGGTDTQYF
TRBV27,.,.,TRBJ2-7,TGTGCCAGCAGTCCCCTCTCAGGGAAACTCTACGAGCAGTACTTC,CASSPLSGKLYEQYF
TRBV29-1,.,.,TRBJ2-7,TGCAGCGTTGACCGGGGAGGCCTTACCTACGAGCAGTACTTC,CSVDRGGLTYEQYF
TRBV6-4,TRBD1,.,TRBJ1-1,TGTGCCAGCAGTGACGGGACAGGGGACGACACTGAAGCTTTCTTT,CASSDGTGDDTEAFF
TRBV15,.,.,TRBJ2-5,TGTGCCACCAGCAGAGAAGACAGGAGAGAGACCCAGTACTTC,CATSREDRRETQYF
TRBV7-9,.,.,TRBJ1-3,TGTGCCAGCATAACGGAGGGAAACACCATATATTTT,CASITEGNTIYF
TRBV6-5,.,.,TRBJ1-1,TGTGCCAGCAGCTATGGGGCAGGGGACACTGAAGCTTTCTTT,CASSYGAGDTEAFF
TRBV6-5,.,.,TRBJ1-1,TGTGCCAGCAGTTACGGGAGGACCTTGAACACTGAAGCTTTCTTT,CASSYGRTLNTEAFF
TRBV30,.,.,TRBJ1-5,TGTGCCTGGAGTGTACGGGGGAGATTCAATCAGCCCCAGCATTTT,CAWSVRGRFNQPQHF
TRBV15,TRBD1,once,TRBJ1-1,TGTGCCACCCGAACGGGACAGGTCAGGAACACTGAAGCTTTCTTT,CATRTGQVRNTEAFF
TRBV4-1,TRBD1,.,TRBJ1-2,TGCGCCAGCAGCCAAGATCACGGGACAGGGTGGGGCTACACCTTC,CASSQDHGTGWGYTF
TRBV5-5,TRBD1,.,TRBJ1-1,TGTGCCAGCAGCCGTCCCGGGACAGTTTCCACTGAAGCTTTCTTT,CASSRPGTVSTEAFF
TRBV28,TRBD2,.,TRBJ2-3,TGTGCCAGCAGCCCCTTATACGGGAGGAAGGGCACAGATACGCAGTATTTT,CASSPLYGRKGTDTQYF
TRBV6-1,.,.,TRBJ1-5,TGTGCCAGCAGTGAGTGGGCAGATGATTGGAATCAGCCCCAGCATTTT,CASSEWADDWNQPQHF
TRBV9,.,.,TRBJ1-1,TGTGCCAGCACCGGGGGGGAGGGGTACACTGAAGCTTTCTTT,CASTGGEGYTEAFF
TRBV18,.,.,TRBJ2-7,TGTGCCAGCTCACCATACCAACTGGACTCCCACGAGCAGTACTTC,CASSPYQLDSHEQYF
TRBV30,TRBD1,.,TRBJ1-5,TGTGCCTGGAGTGGACAAGACAGGGGCAATCAGCCCCAGCATTTT,CAWSGQDRGNQPQHF
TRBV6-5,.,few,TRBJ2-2,TGTGCCAGCAGTTACTCTCTTGAGGGAAACACCGGGGAGCTGTTTTTT,CASSYSLEGNTGELFF
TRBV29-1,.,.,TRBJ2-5,TGCAGCGTCGGGGTAGGGGAGACCCAGTACTTC,CSVGVGETQYF
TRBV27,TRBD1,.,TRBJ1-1,TGTGCCAGCAGGGGGACAGGGGGATGGACTGAAGCTTTCTTT,CASRGTGGWTEAFF
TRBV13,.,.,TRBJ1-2,TGTGCCAGCACCGACTCAGGGTATCAGTATGGCTACACCTTC,CASTDSGYQYGYTF
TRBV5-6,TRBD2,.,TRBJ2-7,TGTGCCAGCAGCTTGGACGGGACTAGTTACGAGCAGTACTTC,CASSLDGTSYEQYF
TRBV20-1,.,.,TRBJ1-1,TGCAGTCAATTCCAGGCCACTGAAGCTTTCTTT,CSQFQATEAFF